Shown below are 23 T cell receptor beta chains from a single sample sequenced in a study of vaccination and CD4 T cells after COVID-19. Time point described: late sampling 161 to 241 days after vaccination in a few convalescent patients. TCRdb ran MiXCR on the PCR reads and lists one entry per CDR3 protein. The profile covers about 30,000 distinct CDR3 sequences, with approximately 49% appearing a single time and about 5.6% taken by the ten largest. The starting material was CD4+ T cells from blood, obtained about 7 months after SARS-CoV-2 vaccination. All receptors derive from a human donor who had recovered from COVID-19.

This rearrangement joins TRBV11-3 to TRBJ2-7; 11 bases are shared with TRBD2. This CDR3 is 16 amino acids long. Unmatched junction bases numbered 8, after V lost 1 base and J lost 6 bases. Germline assignment: CDR1 SGHNT and CDR2 YENEEA. The CDR3 region is CASSLVSLAGVGEQYF. The CDR3 nucleotides read TGTGCCAGCAGCTTAGTCTCACTAGCGGGAGTTGGCGAGCAGTACTTC. Combining the CDR3 with reference TRBV11-3 and TRBJ2-7 gives the whole variable domain EAGVVQSPRYKIIEKKQPVAFWCNPISGHNTLYWYLQNLGQGPELLIRYENEEAVDDSQLPKDRFSAERLKGVDSTLKIQPAELGDSAVYLCASSLVSLAGVGEQYFGPGTRLTVT.

The genes are TRBV20-1 and TRBJ2-7; the D gene could be TRBD1 or TRBD2 (5 bases each). The V gene lost 0 bases and the J gene lost 3 bases, with 15 bases spanning the gap. Germline-derived CDR1 and CDR2 are DFQATT and SNEGSKA (reference sequence). The CDR3 has 15 amino acids. The CDR3 DNA reads as TGCAGTGCTAGAGATCACGGGACGACGTACTACGAGCAGTACTTC. Translation: CSARDHGTTYYEQYF.

The chain combines TRBV5-4 with TRBJ2-3; tentatively, D is TRBD1 or TRBD2 (5 bases each). The CDR3 has 15 residues. Germline lookup yields CDR1 SGHNT and CDR2 YYREEE (reference sequence). Trimming took 3 bases from V and 3 from J, leaving 14 bases between them. The DNA for the CDR3 is TGTGCCAGCAGCTGGGACCCGGACCGTACAGATACGCAGTATTTT. It is translated as CASSWDPDRTDTQYF. Variable domain in full (rest from reference TRBV5-4 and TRBJ2-3): ETGVTQSPTHLIKTRGQQVTLRCSSQSGHNTVSWYQQALGQGPQFIFQYYREEENGRGNFPPRFSGLQFPNYSSELNVNALELDDSALYLCASSWDPDRTDTQYFGPGTRLTVL.

This sequence joins TRBV29-1 and TRBJ1-5; 8 nucleotides align to TRBD1. V lost 0 bases and J lost 9; bases outside the gene matches: 4. The CDR3 has 13 residues. The germline gives CDR1 SQVTM, CDR2 ANQGSEA. The CDR3 DNA reads as TGCAGCGTTGAAGAGACAGGGGATAGGCCCCAGCATTTT. It translates to CSVEETGDRPQHF.

This chain uses TRBV7-9 with TRBJ2-7; TRBD1 is a possible D gene (5 bases). Germline V CDR1 and CDR2: SEHNR, FQNEAQ (reference sequence). The CDR3 has 13 residues. The V end was cut by 1 base, the J end by 3 bases, with 7 bases between. CDR3 sequence (DNA): TGTGCCAGCAGCTTAGGACAGTTCTACGAGCAGTACTTC. This sequence encodes CASSLGQFYEQYF.

This clonotype was counted a few times. The chain employs TRBV24-1 and TRBJ2-2; TRBD1 aligns across 7 bases. The CDR3 length is 15 residues. Germline lookup yields CDR1 KGHDR and CDR2 SFDVKD. With V trimmed by 1 base and J by 6 bases, 4 bases remained unmatched. The chain's CDR3 is CATSDLQGTPGELFF. The CDR3 DNA reads TGTGCCACCAGTGATTTACAGGGGACCCCCGGGGAGCTGTTTTTT.

The J gene is TRBJ2-3, the V gene TRBV14, with D tentatively TRBD2 (5 bases). This CDR3 has 13 residues. The V end lost 4 bases, the J end lost 3 bases, and 8 bases lay between the germline ends. CDR1 is SGHDN and CDR2 is FVKESK in the germline V gene. CDR3 sequence (DNA): TGTGCCAGCAGCCCACTAGATACAGATACGCAGTATTTT. Amino acid sequence: CASSPLDTDTQYF.

This clonotype was counted once. This chain joins TRBV6-2 or TRBV6-3 and TRBJ2-2; D is uncertain. This CDR3 has 15 residues. The germline V gene has CDR1 MNHEY and CDR2 SVGEGT. V shed 8 bases and J shed 3 bases, with 16 bases lying between them. CDR3 amino acids: CASRAPFRDTGELFF. The DNA for the CDR3 is TGTGCCAGCCGCGCCCCCTTCCGGGACACCGGGGAGCTGTTTTTT.

The rearrangement uses TRBV7-2 and TRBJ2-3; TRBD2 agrees at 10 bases. CDR1 and CDR2 (germline): SGHTA, FQGNSA. Trimming removed 6 bases from V and 4 bases from J; junction bases left unmatched: 4. The CDR3 runs to 14 residues. The CDR3 DNA sequence: TGTGCCAGCAGGCCCGGGACTAGCGCAGATACGCAGTATTTT. It translates to CASRPGTSADTQYF.

This clonotype was recorded a few times. CDR3 nucleotide sequence: TGCAGTGCCATTGTAACTAGCGAAGGGGGGACCCAGTACTTC. Translating gives CSAIVTSEGGTQYF. The chain uses TRBV20-1 and TRBJ2-5; a weak D match, TRBD2 (7 bases). The CDR3 spans 14 residues. V was clipped by 6 bases and J by 7 bases, with 21 bases between them. CDR1 and CDR2 from the germline V gene are DFQATT and SNEGSKA (reference sequence).

This clonotype has a handful of counts. This chain connects TRBV15 to TRBJ2-5; maybe TRBD1 (6 bases). Trimming removed 5 bases at V and 4 bases at J, with 20 bases between. The CDR3 has 16 amino acids. The V gene's germline CDR1 is LNHNV and CDR2 YYDKDF (reference sequence). The CDR3 DNA reads TGTGCCACCAGCCTAGGGGGAGAGCGAAGCAGAGAGACCCAGTACTTC. Translating gives CATSLGGERSRETQYF.

The table lists this clonotype with a count of one. The V gene is TRBV7-2, the J gene TRBJ1-2, with 9 bases fitting TRBD1. The V and J ends lost 6 bases and 3 bases, in that order; junction bases with no gene match: 2. There are 13 residues in the CDR3. Germline V gene data show CDR1 as SGHTA and CDR2 as FQGNSA. CDR3 sequence: CASSDRGDYGYTF. The CDR3 DNA reads as TGTGCCAGCAGTGACAGGGGGGACTATGGCTACACCTTC.

The CDR3 nucleotides are TGCAGTGCTAGCCTGACTAGCGGGACGATGGGGTCTGAGCAGTTCTTC. Protein product: CSASLTSGTMGSEQFF. V and J are TRBV20-1 and TRBJ2-1, with 11 bases aligning to TRBD2. Germline V CDR1 and CDR2: DFQATT, SNEGSKA (reference sequence). This CDR3 region has 16 residues. J lost 9 bases, V lost 3 bases, and 13 bases had no gene match.

The V call is TRBV5-4, the J call TRBJ2-1, with 7 nucleotides matching TRBD2. The J segment lost 4 bases and the V segment lost 4 bases, leaving 8 bases of the junction unmatched. This CDR3 contains 15 residues. The V gene's germline CDR1 is SGHNT and CDR2 YYREEE (reference sequence). CDR3 nucleotides: TGTGCCAGCAGCGCCGGGCTAGCGGCTTACAATGAGCAGTTCTTC. Protein sequence: CASSAGLAAYNEQFF.

Only a few counts were recorded for this clonotype. This sequence joins TRBV19 and TRBJ1-2; D gene uncertain. Trimming removed 4 bases from V and 4 bases from J, with 13 bases in between. The CDR3 covers 14 residues. From germline, CDR1 is LNHDA and CDR2 SQIVND (reference sequence). In DNA, the CDR3 is TGTGCCAGTAGTAGTAACAGCAATGCCTATGGCTACACCTTC. Its protein product is CASSSNSNAYGYTF.

The chain joins TRBV5-8 to TRBJ1-2, with D uncertain. Trimming removed 0 bases at V and 3 bases at J, with 12 bases between. From germline, CDR1 is SGHTS and CDR2 YDEGEE. The CDR3 length is 15 residues. The CDR3 nucleotides read TGTGCCAGCAGCTTGGTTGGAGTTTCGGACTATGGCTACACCTTC. Encoded protein: CASSLVGVSDYGYTF.

This sequence joins TRBV6-5 and TRBJ2-1, with TRBD2 identical over 12 bases. Germline V gene data show CDR1 as MNHEY and CDR2 as SVGAGI. The V segment lost 0 bases and the J segment 0 bases; nucleotides outside the gene matches: 6. This CDR3 spans 19 amino acids. The CDR3 DNA reads TGTGCCAGCAGTTACTCGGCTAGCGGGAGGGAAAGCTCCTACAATGAGCAGTTCTTC. Protein product: CASSYSASGRESSYNEQFF.

This sequence joins TRBV3-1 and TRBJ1-1; TRBD1 is a possible D gene (6 bases). This CDR3 region has 15 residues. V was cut by 4 bases and J by 4 bases, with 16 bases left in between. Germline CDR1 reads LGHDT; CDR2 reads YNNKEL (reference sequence). The CDR3 DNA reads as TGTGCCAGCAGCCCTGCAGTAGGGGGGATCACTGAAGCTTTCTTT. Amino acids: CASSPAVGGITEAFF.

The rearrangement uses TRBV19 and TRBJ2-2; TRBD1 or TRBD2 may be the D gene (5 bases each). Germline-derived CDR1 and CDR2 are LNHDA and SQIVND (reference sequence). The CDR3 extends over 17 amino acids. V lost 5 bases and J lost 6, with 22 bases in between. The CDR3 region is CASSLYRQRRSAGELFF. CDR3 nucleotides: TGTGCCAGTAGTCTCTATAGACAGAGGAGGTCGGCCGGGGAGCTGTTTTTT.

The chain links TRBV10-1 to TRBJ1-6, with TRBD1 identical over 7 bases. V gave up 0 bases and J gave up 7 bases; unmatched junction bases: 6. Germline CDR1 is WNHNN and CDR2 is SYGVQD (reference sequence). The CDR3 loop spans 16 amino acids. CDR3 nucleotide sequence: TGCGCCAGCAGTGAGTCGAAGGGACAGCACAATTCACCCCTCCACTTT. Translating gives CASSESKGQHNSPLHF.

This clonotype ranks as medium-sized (0.01 to 0.1%). The chain couples TRBV20-1 to TRBJ2-5; 11 nucleotides agree with TRBD2. CDR3 length equals 14 residues. The ends lost 6 bases at V and 4 bases at J; junction bases unmatched: 7. Germline V lookup: CDR1 DFQATT, CDR2 SNEGSKA (reference sequence). The CDR3 loop reads CSANTGLAGETQYF. In nucleotides, the CDR3 is TGCAGTGCCAATACCGGACTAGCGGGAGAGACCCAGTACTTC.

This clonotype showed up just a few times. The DNA of the CDR3 is TGTGCCACCAGTGATAGGACTAGCGGGAGCCAAGAGACCCAGTACTTC. Its translation: CATSDRTSGSQETQYF. This rearrangement joins TRBV24-1 to TRBJ2-5; 13 bases agree with TRBD2. The germline gives CDR1 KGHDR, CDR2 SFDVKD. This CDR3 contains 16 residues. V gave up 3 bases and J gave up 1 base; unmatched junction bases: 1.

The chain links TRBV28 to TRBJ1-6; D is unclear. The CDR3 is made up of 15 amino acids. The V gene lost 6 bases and the J gene lost 9 bases, with 18 bases spanning the gap. CDR1 MDHEN and CDR2 SYDVKM come from the germline V gene. The CDR3 coding sequence is TGTGCCAGCAGGAGGGTGACCTCCGTATTTTCACCCCTCCACTTT. Translated, it gives CASRRVTSVFSPLHF.